This TCR beta chain was recovered during a study of tumor-infiltrating lymphocytes in primary liver carcinoma (dated by TCRdb to the late 2010s). General notes on the study: Hepatocellular carcinoma (four) or combined HCC and intrahepatic cholangiocarcinoma (one) was present in the five patients, who were three men and two women aged 30 to 69 years. The 20 to 30 tumor region samples were profiled with Agilent mRNA microarrays so that TCRbeta repertoire diversity could be related to the local molecular phenotype. The study combined TCRbeta repertoire sequencing, expression microarrays and whole-exome sequencing across five regions of each liver tumor, with adjacent normal tissue and blood. High reproducibility was observed for the technical replicate repertoires, with mean shared-clone rates near 0.89 and correlation coefficients above 0.98. Samples yielded roughly 3.5 to 8 million productive TCRbeta reads; read depth did not differ significantly between tissue types. The tumors of the five patients were staged as T1-T3 N0M0, with maximum diameters ranging from about 4 to 11 cm. TCRbeta repertoire sequencing covered about 35 specimens from 5 patients: some 25 tumor regions, 5 adjacent noncancerous liver tissues and 5 peripheral blood samples. Beyond this particular receptor, the publication reports: With just a few patients in the study, the authors point out that the findings should be validated in a larger study. A significantly larger repertoire fraction was made up by the top 250 clones in tumors than in blood (p = 0.039). Since the samples were bulk and unsorted, there was no way to compare CD4+ and CD8+ T cell repertoires. Only about 7-25% of top clones were found in all five regions of a tumor, suggesting spatial heterogeneity of tumor-infiltrating T cells. Only the TCR beta chain was sequenced, which likely underestimates true repertoire diversity because unpaired alpha chains were not captured. Consistent with antigen-driven expansion, pairs of tumor regions showed higher repertoire overlap (mean about 36%) than either tumor-adjacent pairs (roughly 17%) or tumor-blood pairs (around 15%).

From the cysteine through the phenylalanine, the CDR3 covers 14 amino acids. Just CDR3 DNA is preserved here, 42 bases in frame from base 1. From a lookup of the germline V gene, CDR1 and CDR2 are MDHEN and SYDVKM. Trimming removed 7 bases from V and 6 bases from J; the gene matches leave 9 bases unexplained. About this clonotype: Its specific antigen is unknown. This may arise from a read error, as a much more abundant clone is one base away.

Without any cell sorting, total RNA and DNA were extracted together from about 20-30 mg of bulk tissue using the AllPrep DNA/RNA mini kit. Between late 2015 and early 2016, five patients in China with histopathologically diagnosed primary liver carcinoma had surgical resection. Chronic HBV infection was present in the patients, and the patients were treatment-naive at sampling. Five spatially separated regions were sampled per tumor: superior, inferior, left-lateral and right-lateral poles, plus the tumor centre. Histology showed that every tumor sample contained more than 80% viable tumor cells. Each fresh piece of tumor and adjacent tissue was cut in two, with one half stored in RNAlater at -80 degrees C and the other half sent for histology. Starting from around 520 ng total RNA, TCRbeta-specific cDNA was produced by reverse transcription with a constant-region primer and ProtoScript II reverse transcriptase. Three nested multiplex PCR rounds, following a slightly modified ARM-PCR procedure, were used to build the TCRbeta libraries. Multiplex TRBV1-TRBV30 forward primers and a Cbeta reverse primer were used in the first two PCR rounds, each of which was run for around 9 cycles. Sample barcodes and Illumina adapters were added in a final 25-cycle PCR using Deep VentR polymerase. Before sequencing, amplicons of 200-500 bp were purified from gel using a QIAquick gel extraction kit. The TCRbeta amplicons were sequenced with 250-bp paired-end reads on an Illumina HiSeq 2500. The authors' analysis ran thus. To recover full CDR3 sequences, reads were quality-trimmed using Trimmomatic v0.33 and paired reads were then merged using FLASH v1.2.11. V, D and J germline segments were assigned to the rearranged TCRbeta sequences using MiGEC v1.2.1b. VDJtools v1.0.0 computed clonotype statistics and Shannon-Wiener diversity indices. Except for diversity analysis, only the 250 most abundant clonotypes of each sample were used in subsequent analyses to reduce sampling bias. TCRdb passed the public sequencing reads through fastp at Q25 and MiXCR, retaining productive beta sequences. Rows are unified per CDR3 protein, each entry keeping the most common DNA and genes. TCRdb's processing, not the study's, gives the V and J calls here. The sample yields some 110,000 distinct CDR3 sequences; 55% to 75% were counted once. 8.4% of the sample lies in the top ten.

The sequence is built from TRBV28 and TRBJ2-3, with 8 middle bases fitting TRBD2. Sequenced input: liver tumor tissue from sampling region 3. The meaning of the sample's cell subset or site label: tumor region T3, left-lateral pole. This clonotype originated in a woman aged 55 to 70 with primary liver carcinoma and hepatitis B virus infection. The CDR3 reads as follows: CASNWSGSRDTQYF. The nucleotide sequence reads TGTGCCAGCAATTGGAGCGGGAGTCGGGATACGCAGTATTTT.